The 3 T cell receptor beta chains reported below all come from one sample, sequenced in a study of breast tumors, draining lymph nodes, adjacent tissues. TCRdb itself ran the multiplex PCR reads through MiXCR, one entry per CDR3 protein. The sample includes about 200,000 distinct CDR3 sequences, around 33% of them seen just once. Samples came from axillary lymph nodes draining the breast cancer. Sequenced input: axillary lymph node tissue. All receptors come from a female donor with breast cancer. Some clones in this sample may be carry-over from other donors' samples.

A few counts support this clonotype. Since a much larger clone is just one base distant, this may be a read error. The genes are TRBV5-1 and TRBJ1-4; no reliable D call. This CDR3 comprises 17 residues. The germline CDR1 and CDR2 sequences are SGHRS and YFSETQ. V shed 0 bases and J shed 2 bases, with 14 bases lying between them. The CDR3 region is CASSLVPPGGTNEKLFF. In nucleotides, the CDR3 is TGCGCCAGCAGCTTGGTGCCGCCGGGAGGGACTAATGAAAAACTGTTTTTT.

This clonotype is a singleton in its sample. This clone may be a read error of a much larger clone one base away. The CDR3 end shows no conserved phenylalanine or tryptophan, and so a read error is likely. The V call is TRBV11-2, the J call TRBJ2-7, with 8 bases that match TRBD1. The CDR3 contains 15 residues. Germline V CDR1 and CDR2: SGHAT, FQNNGV. V was clipped by 4 bases and J by 6 bases; unmatched bases: 11. CDR3 region: CASSSTGGWGVEQYL. CDR3 nucleotides: TGTGCCAGCAGCTCTACAGGGGGGTGGGGGGTCGAGCAGTACCTC.

The chain couples TRBV18 to TRBJ2-4; D uncertain. The CDR3 is 12 residues long. Germline CDR1 and CDR2: KGHSH and LQKENI. The ends were cut back, 6 bases at V and 9 bases at J, with 12 bases in the middle. This chain's CDR3 is CASSGDLAIQYF. The DNA of the CDR3 is TGTGCCAGCTCCGGCGACCTCGCCATTCAGTACTTC.